Each of the 30 T cell receptor beta chains below was sequenced from the same sample in a study of cytomegalovirus exposure and HLA in healthy donors. PCR amplification relied on 60 Vbeta primers (plus 13 Jbeta primers). Measured with immunoSEQ multiplex PCR; TCRdb has only the in-frame clones, and not every one. The sample consists of 200,000 to 300,000 clones, more than 75% of them appearing once. Sequenced input: PBMCs. These receptors were collected from a woman in her 40s in good health and CMV-seropositive.

The chain couples TRBV18 to TRBJ2-3; perhaps TRBD1 as D (5 bases). Germline loops: CDR1 KGHSH, CDR2 LQKENI. This CDR3 comprises 15 residues. V was shortened by 3 bases and J by 2 bases, with 12 bases between the two germline ends. DNA of the CDR3: TGTGCCAGCTCACCGGGGAAGGGGAACACAGATACGCAGTATTTT. Translated, it gives CASSPGKGNTDTQYF.

The chain is built from TRBV5-4 and TRBJ2-5; 8 bases are shared with TRBD1. The trim removed 3 bases at V and 5 bases at J, leaving 9 bases unmatched. Germline CDR1 reads SGHNT; CDR2 reads YYREEE (reference sequence). The CDR3 sequence is 15 residues long. The CDR3: CASSWSGGRVETQYF. The CDR3 region has the DNA TGTGCCAGCAGCTGGTCAGGGGGCCGGGTCGAGACCCAGTACTTC.

The chain has TRBV4-2 and TRBJ2-7; D is perhaps TRBD2 (5 bases). Germline CDR1 is LGHNA and CDR2 is YNFKEQ. Deletions cut 3 bases from V and 3 bases from J, with 15 bases between. This CDR3 is built from 15 residues. CDR3 loop: CASSQGLGSRYEQYF. DNA of the CDR3: TGTGCCAGCAGCCAGGGCTTGGGGAGCCGCTACGAGCAGTACTTC.

This chain connects TRBV7-9 to TRBJ1-4, with D maybe TRBD1 (5 bases). Germline loops: CDR1 SEHNR, CDR2 FQNEAQ (reference sequence). This CDR3 is 16 amino acids long. The V end was cut by 6 bases, the J end by 1 base, with 15 bases between. The CDR3 nucleotides are TGTGCCAGCAGTCCTCAGGGTCCCCTAACTAATGAAAAACTGTTTTTT. Protein product: CASSPQGPLTNEKLFF.

This sequence joins TRBV19 and TRBJ2-3, with a weak D call TRBD1 (5 bases). The CDR3 sequence is 12 residues long. Germline assignment: CDR1 LNHDA and CDR2 SQIVND (reference sequence). With 6 bases removed from V and 1 base from J, the gap between germline ends came to 5 bases. CDR3 DNA sequence: TGTGCCAGTAGGGGGCGCACAGATACGCAGTATTTT. This codes for CASRGRTDTQYF.

The gene calls are TRBV19 and TRBJ1-5, with D perhaps matching TRBD1 (5 bases). The V and J ends lost 3 bases and 2 bases respectively, with 8 bases between them. Germline CDR1 reads LNHDA; CDR2 reads SQIVND (reference sequence). The CDR3 loop spans 14 amino acids. As DNA, the CDR3 is TGTGCCAGTAGTATGACAGTAGGCAATCAGCCCCAGCATTTT. It yields the protein CASSMTVGNQPQHF. Full variable domain (missing parts from reference TRBV19 and TRBJ1-5): DGGITQSPKYLFRKEGQNVTLSCEQNLNHDAMYWYRQDPGQGLRLIYYSQIVNDFQKGDIAEGYSVSREKKESFPLTVTSAQKNPTAFYLCASSMTVGNQPQHFGDGTRLSIL.

This clone was seen a few times. In DNA form, the CDR3 reads TGTGCCAGCAGCCTACGGGGGGTTAATCAGCCCCAGCATTTT. This encodes CASSLRGVNQPQHF. The gene calls are TRBV5-6 and TRBJ1-5; D is perhaps TRBD1 (5 bases). This CDR3 has 14 residues. Trimming stripped 4 bases from V and 4 bases from J, with 12 bases between. The V gene's germline CDR1 is SGHDT and CDR2 YYEEEE.

The sample holds a few counts of this clone. J is TRBJ1-1 and V is TRBV5-8; D is unclear. V lost 1 base and J 5 bases, leaving 6 bases between the germline ends. The germline V gene encodes CDR1 SGHTS and CDR2 YDEGEE. The CDR3 is made up of 12 amino acids. Here the CDR3 DNA reads TGTGCCAGCAGCTTGTTCGGGACTGAAGCTTTCTTT. This sequence encodes CASSLFGTEAFF.

V and J are TRBV30 and TRBJ2-5, with 8 positions matching TRBD1. CDR3 length: 14 amino acids. In germline, CDR1 is GTSNPN, CDR2 SVGIG (reference sequence). Unmatched junction bases numbered 13, after V lost 2 bases and J lost 11 bases. The chain's CDR3 is CAWSSGTGLLEQYF. The CDR3 DNA is TGTGCCTGGAGTTCCGGGACAGGCTTGTTGGAGCAGTACTTC.

This clone was observed a few times. V and J are TRBV12-5 and TRBJ2-7; a weak D match, TRBD1 (5 bases). Looked up from germline, CDR1 is LGHNT and CDR2 is FRNRAP. The CDR3 is 12 amino acids. V lost 5 bases and J 6 bases, leaving 11 bases between the germline ends. CDR3: CASGPGFGEQYF. The CDR3 nucleotides read TGTGCTAGTGGTCCAGGGTTCGGCGAGCAGTACTTC.

The rearrangement uses TRBV6-5 and TRBJ2-2; 9 nucleotides match TRBD1. Unmatched junction bases numbered 3, after V lost 10 bases and J lost 0 bases. The CDR3 has 14 amino acids. Germline V gene sequence: CDR1 MNHEY, CDR2 SVGAGI. This chain's CDR3 is CATRTGANTGELFF. CDR3 DNA: TGTGCCACCCGGACAGGGGCGAACACCGGGGAGCTGTTTTTT.

The table lists this clone with a few counts. The rearrangement links TRBV5-6 to TRBJ1-1; 9 bases align to TRBD1. CDR3 length: 15 residues. Germline CDR1 and CDR2: SGHDT and YYEEEE. The trim removed 5 bases at V and 11 bases at J, leaving 16 bases unmatched. Written as DNA, the CDR3 is TGTGCCAGCAGACCGGGGCCGGACAGGGGCTTTACGGCTTTCTTT. Translated, it gives CASRPGPDRGFTAFF.

V and J are TRBV14 and TRBJ2-5; D call uncertain. Per germline, CDR1 SGHDN and CDR2 FVKESK. The CDR3 is made up of 12 amino acids. V lost 2 bases, J lost 5 bases, and 6 bases lay in between. The CDR3 sequence: CASSQTSETQYF. CDR3 nucleotide sequence: TGTGCCAGCAGCCAAACTTCGGAGACCCAGTACTTC.

A single count supports this clone. CDR3 DNA sequence: TGTGCCAGCAGTACTCCGGGAGGTGAAAAACTGTTTTTT. It specifies CASSTPGGEKLFF. This chain connects TRBV6-5 to TRBJ1-4, with no clear D. The CDR3 length is 13 residues. Trimming removed 5 bases from V and 7 bases from J, with 11 bases in between. Looked up from germline, CDR1 is MNHEY and CDR2 is SVGAGI.

V and J are TRBV27 and TRBJ2-2, with 7 positions matching TRBD1. After removal of 4 bases from V and 7 bases from J, the junction contained 12 bases not matched to a gene. Germline V gene sequence: CDR1 MNHEY, CDR2 SMNVEV (reference sequence). This CDR3 comprises 16 residues. CDR3 sequence (DNA): TGTGCCAGCAGTTCACAGGGGAGCCAAGGAGTCGGGGAGCTGTTTTTT. Translated: CASSSQGSQGVGELFF.

This chain joins TRBV5-1 and TRBJ1-4; weak D call: TRBD1 (5 bases). V lost 1 base, J lost 3 bases, and 13 bases lay in between. CDR3 length equals 16 residues. Germline-derived CDR1 and CDR2 are SGHRS and YFSETQ. CDR3 region: CASSLSQGNSNEKLFF. CDR3 coding DNA: TGCGCCAGCAGCTTGAGTCAGGGCAACTCTAATGAAAAACTGTTTTTT.

This clone was seen ten or more times. The chain recombines TRBV2 with TRBJ1-1; tentatively, D is TRBD1 (5 bases). V lost 3 bases and J lost 0, with 8 bases in between. The CDR3 loop spans 14 amino acids. The germline CDR1 and CDR2 sequences are SNHLY and FYNNEI. The CDR3 is CASSDGGLNTEAFF. CDR3 bases: TGTGCCAGCAGTGACGGGGGACTGAACACTGAAGCTTTCTTT.

The chain recombines TRBV9 with TRBJ2-7, with 9 bases aligning to TRBD2. The J segment lost 2 bases and the V segment lost 2 bases, leaving 5 bases of the junction unmatched. CDR1 and CDR2 from the germline V gene are SGDLS and YYNGEE. CDR3 length: 15 amino acids. The CDR3 protein is CASSVSTSGPYEQYF. For the CDR3, the DNA is TGTGCCAGCAGCGTGTCGACTAGCGGACCCTACGAGCAGTACTTC.

The V call is TRBV7-8, the J call TRBJ2-3; D is undetermined. The V end was cut by 3 bases, the J end by 2 bases, with 6 bases between. The CDR3 totals 13 residues. Germline CDR1 SGHVS, CDR2 FQNEAQ. This CDR3 is CASSLGTTDTQYF. For the CDR3, the DNA is TGTGCCAGCAGCTTGGGCACCACAGATACGCAGTATTTT.

This clone was seen a handful of times. This chain joins TRBV4-2 and TRBJ2-5; 13 bases are shared with TRBD2. The germline V gene encodes CDR1 LGHNA and CDR2 YNFKEQ. This CDR3 comprises 18 residues. Trimming removed 2 bases from V and 2 bases from J; junction bases left unmatched: 8. The CDR3 DNA is TGTGCCAGCAGCCAAAGACTAGCGGGGGGCAGTTCACAAGAGACCCAGTACTTC. It codes for CASSQRLAGGSSQETQYF.

The chain recombines TRBV7-9 with TRBJ1-6; TRBD1 agrees at 11 bases. The CDR3 extends over 14 amino acids. The V gene's germline CDR1 is SEHNR and CDR2 FQNEAQ (reference sequence). The junction had 4 bases not matched to a gene; V was cut back by 5 bases and J by 10 bases. CDR3 bases: TGTGCCAGCAGCCAGGGGACAGGGGGATCACCCCTCCACTTT. Its protein product is CASSQGTGGSPLHF.

The CDR3 nucleotides are TGTGCCAGCAAGGAGAACAATGAGCAGTTCTTC. It yields the protein CASKENNEQFF. This chain uses TRBV2 with TRBJ2-1; D gene unclear. This CDR3 region has 11 residues. Deletions cut 7 bases from V and 5 bases from J, with 6 bases between. The germline CDR1 and CDR2 sequences are SNHLY and FYNNEI.

This clone showed up just once. The CDR3 coding sequence is TGCGCCAGTTCCAGGGGGCATCTAGGAGAGACCCAGTACTTC. It yields the protein CASSRGHLGETQYF. V and J are TRBV5-1 and TRBJ2-5, with 8 bases matching TRBD1. The J segment lost 4 bases and the V segment lost 8 bases, leaving 10 bases of the junction unmatched. The CDR3 loop spans 14 amino acids. CDR1 is SGHRS, CDR2 YFSETQ, per germline.

This clone was observed many times. The chain employs TRBV28 and TRBJ1-1; D may be TRBD1 (6 bases). CDR1 is MDHEN and CDR2 is SYDVKM in the germline V gene. The CDR3 is 15 amino acids. Trimming cost V 6 bases and J 3 bases, with 17 bases left between them. CDR3 amino acids: CASRAVREGDTEAFF. CDR3 bases: TGTGCCAGCAGGGCGGTGAGGGAGGGGGACACTGAAGCTTTCTTT.

To note about this clone: Other DNA sequences from this sample encode an identical CDR3 as well. The V call is TRBV9, the J call TRBJ2-3; TRBD2 might be the D (6 bases). The CDR3 totals 16 residues. The germline V and J ends were trimmed by 0 bases and 2 bases, with 13 bases remaining between them. Germline-derived CDR1 and CDR2 are SGDLS and YYNGEE. The CDR3 DNA reads TGTGCCAGCAGCGTAGGGGTGGGGGGATACACAGATACGCAGTATTTT. It specifies CASSVGVGGYTDTQYF.

The chain joins TRBV30 to TRBJ1-4; tentatively, D is TRBD1 (6 bases). The CDR3 totals 12 residues. V was cut by 5 bases and J by 4 bases, with 8 bases left in between. The V gene's germline CDR1 is GTSNPN and CDR2 SVGIG (reference sequence). The CDR3 DNA reads TGTGCCTGGGGACAGCTTAATGAAAAACTGTTTTTT. It is translated as CAWGQLNEKLFF.

The chain employs TRBV18 and TRBJ1-2, with D maybe TRBD1 (6 bases). CDR1 and CDR2 (germline): KGHSH, LQKENI. Trimming took off 3 bases at V and 3 bases at J, with 17 bases between the two ends. The CDR3 totals 16 residues. In nucleotides, the CDR3 is TGTGCCAGCTCACCCAGTGGGGCTAAGGGGGACTATGGCTACACCTTC. Its translation: CASSPSGAKGDYGYTF.

With regard to this clone: The junction departs from the called germline gene at one end, perhaps through a read error. Other DNA sequences of this sample code for an identical CDR3. This chain links TRBV7-2 with TRBJ1-6; 7 nucleotides agree with TRBD1. Germline CDR1 reads SGHTA; CDR2 reads FQGNSA. The length of the CDR3 is 15 residues. The CDR3 here is CASRTRDRGNSPLHF. The CDR3 region has the DNA TGTGCCAGCAGGACCCGGGACAGAGGGAATTCCCCCCTCCACTTT.

The gene calls are TRBV19 and TRBJ1-6, with TRBD1 matching over 7 bases. CDR3 size: 14 residues. The J segment lost 4 bases and the V segment lost 7 bases, leaving 4 bases of the junction unmatched. Germline-derived CDR1 and CDR2 are LNHDA and SQIVND (reference sequence). For the CDR3, the DNA is TGTGCCAGTAACAAGGGACAGTATAATTCACCCCTCCACTTT. Protein product: CASNKGQYNSPLHF.

The chain recombines TRBV6-4 with TRBJ1-5; D might be TRBD1 (5 bases). This CDR3 region has 14 residues. Trimming removed 7 bases at V and 2 bases at J, with 12 bases between. CDR1 and CDR2 from the germline V gene are MRHNA and SNTAGT. The CDR3 sequence: CASNGSGCNQPQHF. CDR3 nucleotide sequence: TGTGCCAGCAATGGTTCAGGGTGCAATCAGCCCCAGCATTTT.